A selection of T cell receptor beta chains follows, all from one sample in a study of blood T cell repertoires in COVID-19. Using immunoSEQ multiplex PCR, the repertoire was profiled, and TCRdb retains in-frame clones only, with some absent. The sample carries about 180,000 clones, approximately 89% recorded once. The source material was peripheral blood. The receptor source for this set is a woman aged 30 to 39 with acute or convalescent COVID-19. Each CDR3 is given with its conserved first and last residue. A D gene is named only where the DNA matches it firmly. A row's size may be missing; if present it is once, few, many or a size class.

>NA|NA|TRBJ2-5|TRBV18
TGTGCCAGCTGCACGGGGGTCCAAGAGACCCAGTACTTC
CASCTGVQETQYF
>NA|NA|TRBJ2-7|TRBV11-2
TGTGCCAGCACCCGTTACTACGAGCAGTACTTC
CASTRYYEQYF
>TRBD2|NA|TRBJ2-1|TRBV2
TGTGCCAGCAGGGGGACTAGCGGGGCCAATGAGCAGTTCTTC
CASRGTSGANEQFF
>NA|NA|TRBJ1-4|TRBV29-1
TGCAGCGTTGGAGGAGGGAAGTTGAGTGAAAAACTGTTTTTT
CSVGGGKLSEKLFF
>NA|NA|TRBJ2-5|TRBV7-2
TGTGCCAGCAGCTTCACAGCTAACCAAGAGACCCAGTACTTC
CASSFTANQETQYF
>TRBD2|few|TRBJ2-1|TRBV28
TGTGCCAGCAGACGACTAGCGGGAGGGTTTGAGCAGTTCTTC
CASRRLAGGFEQFF
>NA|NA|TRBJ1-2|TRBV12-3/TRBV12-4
TGTGCCAGCAGAGGCAACACAGGAAGCGGCTACACCTTC
CASRGNTGSGYTF
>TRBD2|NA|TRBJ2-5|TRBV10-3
TGTGCCAGCTCTCCGGGACTAGCACCGAAGGGGGAGACCCAGTACTTC
CASSPGLAPKGETQYF
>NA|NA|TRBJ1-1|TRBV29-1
TGCAGCGTCCTCTTGGGGGCCCCACGAGCTTTCTTT
CSVLLGAPRAFF
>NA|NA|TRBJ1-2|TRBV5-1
TGCGCCAGCAGTTCTGACAGTAACTATGGCTACACCTTC
CASSSDSNYGYTF
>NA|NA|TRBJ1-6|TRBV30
TGTGCCTGCCAGGGCCCGAGCTCCTATAATTCACCCCTCCACTTT
CACQGPSSYNSPLHF
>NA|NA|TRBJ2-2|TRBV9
TGTGCCAGCAGCGTAGCCGGGAGACCCACCGGGGAGCTGTTTTTT
CASSVAGRPTGELFF
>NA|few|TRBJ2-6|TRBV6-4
TGTGCCAGCAGTGACTCGCCAGGCTCTGGGGCCAACGTCCTGACTTTC
CASSDSPGSGANVLTF
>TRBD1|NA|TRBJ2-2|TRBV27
TGTGCCAGCAGTTTAAAGGGGCACAGGGGACGTACCGGGGAGCTGTTTTTT
CASSLKGHRGRTGELFF
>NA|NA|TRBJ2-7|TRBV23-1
TGCGCCAGCAGTCCAGGGGAGCAGTACTTC
CASSPGEQYF
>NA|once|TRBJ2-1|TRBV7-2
TGTGCCAGCAGCTCAACAGGGGGCTGGAGCGGGAGCCTCAATGAGCAGTTCTTC
CASSSTGGWSGSLNEQFF
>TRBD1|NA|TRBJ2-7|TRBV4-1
TGCGCCAGCAGCCAGGAGGACAGGTCTAAGAAGTACTTC
CASSQEDRSKKYF
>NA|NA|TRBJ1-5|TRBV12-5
TGTGCTAGTGGTTTCGATCAGCCCCAGCATTTT
CASGFDQPQHF
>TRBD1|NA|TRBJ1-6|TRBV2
TGTGCCAGCAGTAAAAACGGACAGGGAAATTCACCCCTCCACTTT
CASSKNGQGNSPLHF
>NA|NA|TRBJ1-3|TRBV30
TGTGCCTGGAGCGCGACAGCCGGTCCCTTATACGGAAACACCATATATTTT
CAWSATAGPLYGNTIYF
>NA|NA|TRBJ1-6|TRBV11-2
TGTGCCAGCAGCGGAAGCAGGGGCTCATCCTATAATTCACCCCTCCACTTT
CASSGSRGSSYNSPLHF
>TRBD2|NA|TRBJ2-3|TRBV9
TGTGCCAGCAGCCCCGTTGGCAGCGGGGGAGATACGCAGTATTTT
CASSPVGSGGDTQYF
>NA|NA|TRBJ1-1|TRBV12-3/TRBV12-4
TGTGCCAGCAGTTTTGACATGAACACTGAAGCTTTCTTT
CASSFDMNTEAFF
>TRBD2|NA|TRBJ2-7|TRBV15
TGTGCCACCAGCAGAAGCGGGAGGGTTTACGAGCAGTACTTC
CATSRSGRVYEQYF
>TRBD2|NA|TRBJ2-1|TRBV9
TGTGCCAGCAGCGGATCGACTAGCGGGAGAATTGGTGAGCAGTTCTTC
CASSGSTSGRIGEQFF
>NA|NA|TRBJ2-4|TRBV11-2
TGTGCCAGCAGCTTAGATATAGCCAAAAACATTCAGTACTTC
CASSLDIAKNIQYF
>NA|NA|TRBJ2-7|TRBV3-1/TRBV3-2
TGTGCCAGCAGCCGGACACCAAGCTCCTACGAGCAGTACTTC
CASSRTPSSYEQYF
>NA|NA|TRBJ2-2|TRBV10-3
TGTGCCATCAGTGATTATAAACTACTATCGGGTGGAGGTCCCGGGGAGCTGTTTTTT
CAISDYKLLSGGGPGELFF
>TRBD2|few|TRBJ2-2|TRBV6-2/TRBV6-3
TGTGCCAGCAGTCTTACACGGACTAGCGTGGCCGGGGAGCTGTTTTTT
CASSLTRTSVAGELFF
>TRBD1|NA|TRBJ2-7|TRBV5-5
TGTGCCAGCAGCTTGCAAGGACAGGGACCTTACGAGCAGTACTTC
CASSLQGQGPYEQYF
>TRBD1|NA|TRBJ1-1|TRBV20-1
TGCAGTGCTAGTAACACGGGACAGGTTAGGGCTGAAGCTTTCTTT
CSASNTGQVRAEAFF
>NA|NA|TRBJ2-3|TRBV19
TGTGCCAGTAGACAGCCCGCGGGCTCGCAGTATTTT
CASRQPAGSQYF
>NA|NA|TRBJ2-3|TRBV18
TGTGCCAGCTCACCATTCTCGGGAGCAGATACGCAGTATTTT
CASSPFSGADTQYF
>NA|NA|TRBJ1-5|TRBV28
TGTGCCAGCACCACTGGCCGACCGGGGCCCCAGCATTTT
CASTTGRPGPQHF
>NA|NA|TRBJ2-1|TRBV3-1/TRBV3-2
TGTGCCAGCAGCCAAGGACTACCCTACAATGAGCAGTTCTTC
CASSQGLPYNEQFF
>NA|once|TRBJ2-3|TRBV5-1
TGCGCCAGCATGAGTCAAAATACGCAGTATTTT
CASMSQNTQYF
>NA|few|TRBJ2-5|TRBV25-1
TGTGCCAGCAGTGTTGGGGGGAGAGAGACCCAGTACTTC
CASSVGGRETQYF
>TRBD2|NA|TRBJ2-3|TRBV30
TGTGCCTGGAGACTAGCGGGCGGAGGAAAGCAGTATTTT
CAWRLAGGGKQYF
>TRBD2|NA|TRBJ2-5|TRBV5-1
TGCGCCAGCAGCTTTCTAGCGGGAGGCCAAGAGACCCAGTACTTC
CASSFLAGGQETQYF
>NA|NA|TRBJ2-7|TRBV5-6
TGTGCCAGCAGCTTCGGGGGTCTCCCCTACGAGCAGTACTTC
CASSFGGLPYEQYF
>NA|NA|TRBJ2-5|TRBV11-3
TGTGCCAGCAGCTTAGAGTCACAAGAGACCCAGTACTTC
CASSLESQETQYF
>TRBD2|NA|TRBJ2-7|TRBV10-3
TGTGCCATCAGGAGGGGCTCCGGGGGGGAGCAGTACTTC
CAIRRGSGGEQYF
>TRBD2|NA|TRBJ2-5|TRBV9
TGTGCCAGCAGCACGGGACTAGCTTCGGAGACCCAGTACTTC
CASSTGLASETQYF
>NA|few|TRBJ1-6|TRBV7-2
TGTGCCAGCAGCCCGATGGGGGAGGGTTCACCCCTCCACTTT
CASSPMGEGSPLHF
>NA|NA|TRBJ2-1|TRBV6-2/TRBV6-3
TGTGCCAGCAGTTACCCGGGGGATCCATACAATGAGCAGTTCTTC
CASSYPGDPYNEQFF
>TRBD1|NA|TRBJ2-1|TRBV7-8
TGTGCCAGCGGGGGACAGGGATACAATGAGCAGTTCTTC
CASGGQGYNEQFF
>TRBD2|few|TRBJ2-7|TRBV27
TGTGCCAGCAGTTCCTGGACTAGCGGGAAGACCTACGAGCAGTACTTC
CASSSWTSGKTYEQYF
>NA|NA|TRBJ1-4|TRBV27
TGTGCCAGCAGTTTAAGGCTGGGGCAGGGAAAACTGTTTTTT
CASSLRLGQGKLFF
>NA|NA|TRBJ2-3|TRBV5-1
TGCGCCAGCAGACGGGACACAGATACGCAGTATTTT
CASRRDTDTQYF
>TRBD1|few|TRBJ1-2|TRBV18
TGTGCCAGCTCACCGTTAGGACAGGGTGATATTTGGGGCTACACCTTC
CASSPLGQGDIWGYTF